This T cell receptor beta chain was captured by sequencing in a study of cytomegalovirus exposure and HLA in healthy donors. Findings and caveats of the study: Beyond CMV serostatus, there was no information to go on about immune exposure. Several of the most significant clusters appeared, in a later analysis, to be linked to common viral pathogens. Later analysis identified a missense DCLRE1C variant that was linked to TCR beta V- and J-gene trimming.

In regard to this clone: The antigen is not known.

Primers included in the PCR were 60 Vbeta and 13 Jbeta primers. Method: immunoSEQ multiplex PCR; TCRdb's copy keeps in-frame clones and lacks some. This table has some 130,000 clones, around 73% appearing once. Sequencing input: PBMCs. The sequence derives from a female donor in good health and CMV-seronegative.

The CDR3: CASSLGLNEAFF. The CDR3 DNA reads TGTGCCAGCAGCTTAGGGCTGAATGAAGCTTTCTTT. The rearrangement joins TRBV7-9 to TRBJ1-1, with unresolved D. Trimming took 1 base from V and 7 from J, leaving 7 bases between them. CDR3 length: 12 amino acids. The V gene's germline CDR1 is SEHNR and CDR2 FQNEAQ (reference sequence).